This T cell receptor beta chain was identified in a study of control samples from healthy donors and cancer patients. The germline V and J ends were trimmed by 3 bases and 2 bases, with 11 bases remaining between them. The CDR3 spans 14 residues. CDR1 and CDR2 (germline): SGHRS, YFSETQ. Assay used: immunoSEQ multiplex PCR; TCRdb lists only in-frame clones, some missing. The profile shows roughly 130,000 clones, roughly 90% of them singletons. This TCR derives from a man aged 18 to 30 in good health. The chain joins TRBV5-1 to TRBJ1-2, with D maybe TRBD1 (6 bases). Sequencing was done on a sample of blood. The CDR3 DNA is TGCGCCAGCAGCTCCAAGACAGGAAACTATGGCTACACCTTC. Translating it yields CASSSKTGNYGYTF.